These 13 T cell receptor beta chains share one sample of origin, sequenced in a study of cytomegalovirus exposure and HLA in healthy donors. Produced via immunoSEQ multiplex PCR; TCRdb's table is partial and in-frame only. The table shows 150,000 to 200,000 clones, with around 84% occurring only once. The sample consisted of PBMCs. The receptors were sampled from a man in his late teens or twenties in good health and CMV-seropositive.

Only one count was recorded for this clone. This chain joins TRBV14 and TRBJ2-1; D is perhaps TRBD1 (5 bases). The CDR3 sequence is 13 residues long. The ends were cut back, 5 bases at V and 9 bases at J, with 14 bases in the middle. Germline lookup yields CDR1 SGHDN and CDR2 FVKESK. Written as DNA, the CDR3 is TGTGCCAGCAGCAGGATTCTCCAGGGTGAGCAGTTCTTC. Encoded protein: CASSRILQGEQFF.

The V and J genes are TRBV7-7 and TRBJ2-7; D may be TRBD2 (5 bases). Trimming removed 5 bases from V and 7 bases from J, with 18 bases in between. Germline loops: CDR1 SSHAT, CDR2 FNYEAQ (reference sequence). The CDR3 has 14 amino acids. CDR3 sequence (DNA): TGTGCCAGCAGCCCCTCGAGCGGTACGGGAGAGCAGTACTTC. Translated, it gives CASSPSSGTGEQYF.

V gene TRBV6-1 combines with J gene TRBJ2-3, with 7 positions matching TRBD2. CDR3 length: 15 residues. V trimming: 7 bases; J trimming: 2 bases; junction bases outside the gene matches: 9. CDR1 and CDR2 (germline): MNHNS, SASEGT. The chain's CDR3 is CASTLPRGDTDTQYF. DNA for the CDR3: TGTGCCAGCACGCTTCCTCGGGGGGACACAGATACGCAGTATTTT.

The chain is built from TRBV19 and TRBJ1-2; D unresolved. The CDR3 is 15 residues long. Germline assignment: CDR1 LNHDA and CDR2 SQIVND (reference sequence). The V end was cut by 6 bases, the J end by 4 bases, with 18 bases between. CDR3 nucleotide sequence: TGTGCCAGTAGCGGACTGGGTGGTAGTGGCTATGGCTACACCTTC. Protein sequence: CASSGLGGSGYGYTF.

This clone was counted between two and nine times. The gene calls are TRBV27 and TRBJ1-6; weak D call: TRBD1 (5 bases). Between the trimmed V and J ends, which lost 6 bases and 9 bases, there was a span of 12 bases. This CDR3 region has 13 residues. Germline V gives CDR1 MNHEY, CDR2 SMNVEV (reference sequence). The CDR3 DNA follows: TGTGCCAGCAGCCTAAATCAGGGTTCACCCCTCCACTTT. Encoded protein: CASSLNQGSPLHF.

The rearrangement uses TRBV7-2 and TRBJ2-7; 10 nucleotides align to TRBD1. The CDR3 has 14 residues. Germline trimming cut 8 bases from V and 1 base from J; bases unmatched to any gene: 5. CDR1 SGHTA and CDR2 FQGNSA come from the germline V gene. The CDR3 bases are TGTGCCAGCGGGGACAGGGGACCGTCCTACGAGCAGTACTTC. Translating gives CASGDRGPSYEQYF.

The CDR3 DNA follows: TGTGCCAGCAGTTACCCAGGGCACAATGAGCAGTTCTTC. Amino acids: CASSYPGHNEQFF. The chain joins TRBV6-5 to TRBJ2-1; TRBD1 is a possible D gene (5 bases). The V gene lost 2 bases and the J gene lost 5 bases, with 7 bases spanning the gap. In germline, CDR1 is MNHEY, CDR2 SVGAGI. There are 13 residues in the CDR3.

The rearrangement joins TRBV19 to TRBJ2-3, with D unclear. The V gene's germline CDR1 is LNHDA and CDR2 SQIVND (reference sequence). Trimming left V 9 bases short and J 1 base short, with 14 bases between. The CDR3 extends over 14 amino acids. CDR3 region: CASNQPGRTDTQYF. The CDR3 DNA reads TGTGCCAGCAACCAACCAGGCCGCACAGATACGCAGTATTTT.

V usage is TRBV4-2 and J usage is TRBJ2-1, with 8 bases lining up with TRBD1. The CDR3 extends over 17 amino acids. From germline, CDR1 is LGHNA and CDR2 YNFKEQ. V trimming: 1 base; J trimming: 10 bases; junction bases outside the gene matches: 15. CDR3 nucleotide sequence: TGTGCCAGCAGCCAAGGGACCGGGGGACAGGTTGTGAGAGAGCAGTTCTTC. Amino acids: CASSQGTGGQVVREQFF.

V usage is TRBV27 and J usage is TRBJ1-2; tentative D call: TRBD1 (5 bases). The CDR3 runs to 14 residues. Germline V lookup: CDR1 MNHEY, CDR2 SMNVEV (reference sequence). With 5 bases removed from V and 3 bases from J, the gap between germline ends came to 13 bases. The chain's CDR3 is CASSEDGGYYGYTF. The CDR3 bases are TGTGCCAGCAGTGAGGACGGGGGGTACTATGGCTACACCTTC.

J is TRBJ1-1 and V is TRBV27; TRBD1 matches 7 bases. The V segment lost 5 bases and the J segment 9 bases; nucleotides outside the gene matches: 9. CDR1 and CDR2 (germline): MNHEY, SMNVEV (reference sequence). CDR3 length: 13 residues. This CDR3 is CASSLTQGLQAFF. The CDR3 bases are TGTGCCAGCAGTCTTACACAGGGGTTACAAGCTTTCTTT.

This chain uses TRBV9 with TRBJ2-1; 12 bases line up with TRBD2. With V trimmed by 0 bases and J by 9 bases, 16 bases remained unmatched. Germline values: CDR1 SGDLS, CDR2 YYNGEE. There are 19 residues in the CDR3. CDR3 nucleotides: TGTGCCAGCAGCGTAGGTGGTCTGGGGCTAGCGGGGGGGCGAGGTGAGCAGTTCTTC. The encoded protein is CASSVGGLGLAGGRGEQFF.

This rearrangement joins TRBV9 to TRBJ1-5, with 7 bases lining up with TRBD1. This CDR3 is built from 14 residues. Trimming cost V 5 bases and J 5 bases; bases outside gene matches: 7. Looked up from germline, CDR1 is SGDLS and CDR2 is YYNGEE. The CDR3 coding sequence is TGTGCCAGCAGTCTTGGACAGGCGGATCAGCCCCAGCATTTT. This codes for CASSLGQADQPQHF.